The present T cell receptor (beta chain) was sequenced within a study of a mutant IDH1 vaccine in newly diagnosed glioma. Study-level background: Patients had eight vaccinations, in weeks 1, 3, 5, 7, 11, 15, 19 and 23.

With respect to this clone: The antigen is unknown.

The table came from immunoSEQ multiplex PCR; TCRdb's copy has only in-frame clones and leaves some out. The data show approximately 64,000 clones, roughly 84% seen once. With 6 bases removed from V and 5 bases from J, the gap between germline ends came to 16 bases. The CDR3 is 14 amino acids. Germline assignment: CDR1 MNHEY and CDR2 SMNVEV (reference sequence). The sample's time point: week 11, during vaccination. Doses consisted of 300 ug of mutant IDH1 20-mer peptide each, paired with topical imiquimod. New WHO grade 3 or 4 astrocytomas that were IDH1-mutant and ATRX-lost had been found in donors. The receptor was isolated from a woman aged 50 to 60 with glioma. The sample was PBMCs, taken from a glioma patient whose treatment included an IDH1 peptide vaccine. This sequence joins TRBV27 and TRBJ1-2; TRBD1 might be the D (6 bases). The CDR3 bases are TGTGCCAGCAGGTCTTCAGGGGATCGGTATGGCTACACCTTC. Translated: CASRSSGDRYGYTF.